The clone carrying this T cell receptor (beta chain) has at least ten counts. What it recognizes is unknown. Researchers made TCR beta libraries by using iRepertoire HTBI primers and running Arm-PCR on CDR3 regions. TCRdb independently ran MiXCR on the multiplex PCR reads; one entry per CDR3 protein. The table includes about 340,000 distinct CDR3 sequences, roughly 21% detected once. The time point: persistent/refractory GD, antithyroid drugs over 5 years with positive TRAb. Making the TCR library involved RNA that had been extracted from PBMCs. This CDR3 has 13 amino acids. Germline V gene lookup returns CDR1 LGHNT and CDR2 FRNRAP. Trimming shortened V by 1 base and J by 0 bases, and 4 bases separated the two germline ends. The data were taken from a study of regulatory T cells in long-lasting Graves disease. Study outcomes and limitations: Relative to newly diagnosed Graves' patients, persistent ones had lower TCR diversity. Study was limited to peripheral blood, excluding thyroid tissue.

V and J are TRBV12-5 and TRBJ2-7; no clear D. This sample comprised peripheral blood mononuclear cells (PBMCs), obtained when the disease was refractory, from a patient treated with antithyroid drugs. This TCR came from a female donor with Graves disease. The CDR3 bases are TGTGCTAGTGGTTTGGGGTTCTCCTACGAGCAGTACTTC. Its translation: CASGLGFSYEQYF.